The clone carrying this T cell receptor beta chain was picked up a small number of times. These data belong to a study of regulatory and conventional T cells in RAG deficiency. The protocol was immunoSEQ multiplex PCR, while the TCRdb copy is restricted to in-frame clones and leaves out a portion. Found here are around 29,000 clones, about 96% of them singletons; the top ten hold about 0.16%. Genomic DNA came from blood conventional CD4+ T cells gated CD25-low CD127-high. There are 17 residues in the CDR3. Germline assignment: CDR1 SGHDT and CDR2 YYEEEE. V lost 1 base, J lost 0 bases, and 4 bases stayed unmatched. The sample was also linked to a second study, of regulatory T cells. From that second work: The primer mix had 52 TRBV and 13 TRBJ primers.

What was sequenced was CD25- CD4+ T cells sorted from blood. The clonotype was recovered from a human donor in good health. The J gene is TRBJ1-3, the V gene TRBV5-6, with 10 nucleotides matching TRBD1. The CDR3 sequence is CASSLYRDRGSGNTIYF. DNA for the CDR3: TGTGCCAGCAGCTTGTACCGGGACAGGGGCTCTGGAAACACCATATATTTT.